This T cell receptor beta chain was obtained from a study of blood T cell repertoires in COVID-19. For the study at large: Sources were T cells, B-cell-depleted T cells, or PBMCs; the material itself was cDNA or gDNA.

This CDR3 is built from 13 residues. Germline CDR1 is GTSNPN and CDR2 is SVGIG (reference sequence). Trimming shortened V by 2 bases and J by 1 base, and 6 bases separated the two germline ends. Original processing notes: Amplification with reference gene primers provided the estimates of nucleated cell counts. Here immunoSEQ multiplex PCR was the method, and the copy in TCRdb shows in-frame clones only, minus some. The DNA was the basis for D and trimming; V, J and clone size are from that table. This table holds about 76,000 clones, roughly 80% found once. The TCR comes from a human donor in a cohort sampled during active COVID-19. The chain has TRBV30 and TRBJ2-1; the D gene is possibly TRBD1 (5 bases). Sequenced input: peripheral blood. CDR3 coding DNA: TGTGCCTGGAGTAGGGGATCCTACAATGAGCAGTTCTTC. Its translation: CAWSRGSYNEQFF.